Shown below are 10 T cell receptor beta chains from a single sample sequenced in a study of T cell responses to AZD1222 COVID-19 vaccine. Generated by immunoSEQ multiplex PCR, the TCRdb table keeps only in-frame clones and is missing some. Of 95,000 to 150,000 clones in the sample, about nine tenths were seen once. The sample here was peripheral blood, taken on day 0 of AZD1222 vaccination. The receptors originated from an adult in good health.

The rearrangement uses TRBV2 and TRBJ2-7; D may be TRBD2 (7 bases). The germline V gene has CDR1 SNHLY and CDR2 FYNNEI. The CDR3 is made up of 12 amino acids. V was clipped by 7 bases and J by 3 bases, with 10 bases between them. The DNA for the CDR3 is TGTGCCAGCACCGGGGGGCACTACGAGCAGTACTTC. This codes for CASTGGHYEQYF.

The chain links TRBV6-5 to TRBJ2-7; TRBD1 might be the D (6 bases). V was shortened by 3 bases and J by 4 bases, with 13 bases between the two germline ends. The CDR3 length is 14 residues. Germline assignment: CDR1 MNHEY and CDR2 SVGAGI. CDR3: CASSYFRTEYEQYF. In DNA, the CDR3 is TGTGCCAGCAGTTATTTCCGGACAGAATACGAGCAGTACTTC.

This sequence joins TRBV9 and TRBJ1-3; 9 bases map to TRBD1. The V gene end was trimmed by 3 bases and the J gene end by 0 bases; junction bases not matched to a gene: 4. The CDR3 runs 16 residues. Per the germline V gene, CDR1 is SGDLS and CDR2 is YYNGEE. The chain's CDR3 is CASSGDRGSSGNTIYF. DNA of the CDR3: TGTGCCAGCAGCGGAGACAGGGGGAGCTCTGGAAACACCATATATTTT.

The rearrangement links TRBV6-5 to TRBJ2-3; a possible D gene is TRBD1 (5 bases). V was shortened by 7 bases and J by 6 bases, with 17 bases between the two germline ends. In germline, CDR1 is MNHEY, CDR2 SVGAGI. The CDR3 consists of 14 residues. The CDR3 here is CASKPQGGVDTQYF. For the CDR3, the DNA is TGTGCCAGCAAACCCCAGGGTGGGGTGGATACGCAGTATTTT.

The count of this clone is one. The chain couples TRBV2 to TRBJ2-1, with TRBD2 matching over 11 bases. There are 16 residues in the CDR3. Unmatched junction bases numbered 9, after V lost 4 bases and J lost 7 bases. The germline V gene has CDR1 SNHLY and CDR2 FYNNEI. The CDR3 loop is CASSVGGTSGLNEQFF. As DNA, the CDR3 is TGTGCCAGCAGTGTTGGCGGGACTAGCGGACTTAATGAGCAGTTCTTC.

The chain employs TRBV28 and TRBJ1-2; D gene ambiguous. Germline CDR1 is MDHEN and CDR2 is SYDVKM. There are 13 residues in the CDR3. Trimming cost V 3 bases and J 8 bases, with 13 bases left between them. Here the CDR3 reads CASSFPTEGGYTF. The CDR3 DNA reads TGTGCCAGCAGTTTCCCCACCGAGGGAGGCTACACCTTC.

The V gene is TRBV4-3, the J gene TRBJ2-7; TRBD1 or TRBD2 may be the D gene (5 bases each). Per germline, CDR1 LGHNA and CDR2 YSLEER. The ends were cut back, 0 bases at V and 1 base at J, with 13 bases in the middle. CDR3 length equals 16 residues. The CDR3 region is CASSQESGTVSYEQYF. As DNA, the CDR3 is TGCGCCAGCAGCCAAGAATCCGGGACGGTTTCCTACGAGCAGTACTTC.

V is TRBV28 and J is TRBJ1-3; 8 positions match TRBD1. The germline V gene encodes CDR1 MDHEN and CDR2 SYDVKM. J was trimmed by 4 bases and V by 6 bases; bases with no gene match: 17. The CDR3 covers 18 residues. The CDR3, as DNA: TGTGCCAGCAGCCCCGCCCAGGGGGCGCCTGTCTTGGGAAACACCATATATTTT. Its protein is CASSPAQGAPVLGNTIYF.

The chain's CDR3 is CASSIGAGYNQPQHF. The CDR3 coding sequence is TGTGCCAGTAGTATAGGGGCAGGGTACAATCAGCCCCAGCATTTT. The J gene is TRBJ1-5, the V gene TRBV19, with D possibly TRBD1 on 5 matching bases. There are 15 residues in the CDR3. V dropped 1 base and J dropped 3 bases, with 10 bases sitting between them. Germline CDR1 reads LNHDA; CDR2 reads SQIVND (reference sequence).

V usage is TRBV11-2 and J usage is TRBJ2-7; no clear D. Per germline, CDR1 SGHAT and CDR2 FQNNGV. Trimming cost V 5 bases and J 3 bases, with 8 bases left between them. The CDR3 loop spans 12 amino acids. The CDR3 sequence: CASSSSYYEQYF. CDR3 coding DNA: TGTGCCAGCAGCAGTTCTTACTACGAGCAGTACTTC.